These T cell receptor beta chains were read from a single sample in a study of CD8 T cells in Susac syndrome. TCRdb re-analysed the immunoSEQ multiplex PCR reads in MiXCR, keeping a single row per CDR3 protein. The data hold about 120,000 distinct CDR3 sequences, with 85% to 95% observed a single time. The sample taken for sequencing was CD8+ T cells from PBMCs. The receptor set was obtained from a human donor in good health. CDR3s include the opening cysteine and the closing phenylalanine or tryptophan. A D gene is named only where the DNA matches it firmly. Size tells how often a clone was seen (once, few, many) or the class of an expanded clone, and some rows leave it out.

j_call d_call v_call clone_size cdr3_nt cdr3_aa
TRBJ1-5 . TRBV6-6 . TGTGCCAGCAGTACAAACGGGAGGGAGAAAGCCCAGCATTTT CASSTNGREKAQHF
TRBJ2-3 . TRBV7-7 . TGTGCCAGCAGCCCGGGGACTTGGGATACGCAGTATTTT CASSPGTWDTQYF
TRBJ2-1 . TRBV29-1 . TGCAGCGTGGAAGACAGGATAAGCTCCTACAATGAGCAGTTCTTC CSVEDRISSYNEQFF
TRBJ2-5 . TRBV29-1 . TGCAGCGGGAAAGACAGTTGGGCCCAGTACTTC CSGKDSWAQYF
TRBJ1-3 . TRBV11-2 . TGTGCCAGCAGCCCAGGCCGTGCTGGAAACACCATATATTTT CASSPGRAGNTIYF
TRBJ2-3 . TRBV20-1 . TGCAGTGCTAGCCCCCCCAGGGTAGCAGATACGCAGTATTTT CSASPPRVADTQYF
TRBJ2-1 TRBD1 TRBV20-1 . TGCAGTGGGAAGGGACAGAGACTTTACAATGAGCAGTTCTTC CSGKGQRLYNEQFF
TRBJ2-1 TRBD2 TRBV12-3/TRBV12-4 . TGTGCCAGCAAATCCCGAGCGGGGATCTACAATGAGCAGTTCTTC CASKSRAGIYNEQFF
TRBJ2-7 . TRBV7-9 few TGTGCCAGCAGCTTCCGACTAACCCCCCCCTACGAGCAGTACTTC CASSFRLTPPYEQYF
TRBJ1-5 . TRBV6-2/TRBV6-3 once TGTGCCAGCACGAGGGCCCGCAATCAGCCCCAGCATTTT CASTRARNQPQHF
TRBJ2-2 TRBD1 TRBV20-1 . TGCAGTGCTCCCGGGACAGAGAACACCGGGGAGCTGTTTTTT CSAPGTENTGELFF
TRBJ1-2 . TRBV18 . TGTGCCAGCTCACTCCGGGCGACAGGCGAAAACTATGGCTACACCTTC CASSLRATGENYGYTF
TRBJ2-1 . TRBV10-3 . TGTGCCATCAGTGACAAGGGAGGAGGGAATGAGCAGTTCTTC CAISDKGGGNEQFF
TRBJ1-1 . TRBV5-1 . TGCGCCAGCAGCTTGGCGGTGATTGGGGGCACTGAAGCTTTCTTT CASSLAVIGGTEAFF
TRBJ1-1 . TRBV4-3 . TGCGCCAGCAGCCAAGGAGATTCGGACACTGAAGCTTTCTTT CASSQGDSDTEAFF
TRBJ1-1 . TRBV19 . TGTGCCAGTCTCGGGTTCCGGGAGGTAAGCACTGAAGCTTTCTTT CASLGFREVSTEAFF
TRBJ2-1 . TRBV7-3 . TGTGCCAGCAGCTTATCCCAGGGCAGCTCCTACAATGAGCAGTTCTTC CASSLSQGSSYNEQFF
TRBJ1-1 . TRBV2 . TGTGCCAGCACCGAACTCGCCCTAGGGGTCGGCACTGAAGCTTTCTTT CASTELALGVGTEAFF
TRBJ1-5 . TRBV7-9 once TGTGCCAGCAGCTCGGATTTGGGTATTCAGCCCCAGCATTTT CASSSDLGIQPQHF
TRBJ1-5 . TRBV29-1 few TGCAGCGTTGAGGTCGGCGCAGGGGGCAATCAGCCCCAGCATTTT CSVEVGAGGNQPQHF
TRBJ1-4 TRBD1 TRBV6-2/TRBV6-3 . TGTGCCAGCCGTCACGACGAGACAGGGGCGGATGAAAAACTGTTTTTT CASRHDETGADEKLFF
TRBJ1-5 . TRBV7-8 . TGTGCCAGCAGCAGGGACTCACGGGACCAGCCCCAGCATTTT CASSRDSRDQPQHF
TRBJ1-1 . TRBV5-1 . TGCGCCAGCAGCGTGACAGCCCAGAACACTGAAGCTTTCTTT CASSVTAQNTEAFF
TRBJ1-5 TRBD1 TRBV6-2/TRBV6-3 . TGTGCCAGCTCCAGGGGGGACTTCAATCAGCCCCAGCATTTT CASSRGDFNQPQHF
TRBJ1-1 . TRBV7-2 . TGTGCCAGCAGCTCCCGGGTCGCGGGGGAGCGCACTGAAGCTTTCTTT CASSSRVAGERTEAFF
TRBJ1-2 . TRBV20-1 . TGCAGTGCTAAGGGGCAGGGAGAGAGCTACACCTTC CSAKGQGESYTF
TRBJ1-5 . TRBV3-1 . TGTGCCAGCAGTCTACAGGGAAGTCCGCGGCCCCAGCATTTT CASSLQGSPRPQHF
TRBJ1-1 TRBD1 TRBV2 . TGTGCCAGCAGAAGACAGGGGTACACTGAAGCTTTCTTT CASRRQGYTEAFF
TRBJ2-2 TRBD2 TRBV7-3 . TGTGCCAGCAGCTTAGCCGGGGGGGGCACCGGGGAGCTGTTTTTT CASSLAGGGTGELFF
TRBJ2-5 . TRBV7-2 . TGTGCCAGCAGCTTATCCATCAGGGTCCAAGAGACCCAGTACTTC CASSLSIRVQETQYF
TRBJ1-1 TRBD1 TRBV12-3/TRBV12-4 . TGTGCCAGCACCCTACAGAGTTACAGGGGGACTGAAGCTTTCTTT CASTLQSYRGTEAFF
TRBJ2-1 . TRBV13 once TGTGCCAGCAGCTTAGTACCAGGGGAGCAGTTCTTC CASSLVPGEQFF
TRBJ1-2 . TRBV3-1 . TGTGCCAGCAGCCATTCTGGAACCAACTATGGCTACACCTTC CASSHSGTNYGYTF
TRBJ2-2 TRBD2 TRBV12-3/TRBV12-4 . TGTGCCAGCAGTTTACTTGCGGGAGGGAAGAACACCGGGGAGCTGTTTTTT CASSLLAGGKNTGELFF
TRBJ2-5 . TRBV6-5 . TGTGCCAGCAGTCCCCAGGACAGCCGGGAGACCCAGTACTTC CASSPQDSRETQYF
TRBJ1-2 . TRBV7-8 . TGTGCCAGCACCCCTCGACCCGGCAGGGATGACTATGGCTACACCTTC CASTPRPGRDDYGYTF
TRBJ1-2 . TRBV29-1 . TGCAGCGCGATCGGGCAACACTATGGCTACACCTTC CSAIGQHYGYTF
TRBJ2-7 . TRBV5-1 . TGCGCCAGCAGCGATACGGGGTTCGAAGGGAACGAGCAGTACTTC CASSDTGFEGNEQYF
TRBJ2-2 . TRBV20-1 once TGCAGTGCTAGAGAAGGGGCGAACACCGGGGAGCTGTTTTTT CSAREGANTGELFF
TRBJ2-2 . TRBV28 . TGTGCCAGCATGCAGGAAAACACCGGGGAGCTGTTTTTT CASMQENTGELFF
TRBJ2-1 TRBD2 TRBV5-4 . TGTGCCAGCAGCTTGAGGAGGACTAGCGGGGACAATGAGCAGTTCTTC CASSLRRTSGDNEQFF
TRBJ2-3 . TRBV7-2 . TGTGCCAGCAGCCGCGGGACCGGGACAGATACGCAGTATTTT CASSRGTGTDTQYF
TRBJ2-1 TRBD2 TRBV30 . TGTGCCTGGAGTCCACTAGCGACGAGCGAGCAGTTCTTC CAWSPLATSEQFF
TRBJ1-2 . TRBV4-3 . TGCGCCAGCAGCCAAGGGCAGAGTACCGACTATGGCTACACCTTC CASSQGQSTDYGYTF
TRBJ1-2 . TRBV6-5 few TGTGCCAGCGGGTCCGGCTATGGCTACACCTTC CASGSGYGYTF
TRBJ1-3 . TRBV20-1 once TGCAGTGCGCCCCTACCGGGGTCGGGCGGAAACACCATATATTTT CSAPLPGSGGNTIYF
TRBJ1-4 . TRBV7-6 . TGTGCCAGCAGCCTAACAGCTATACCAACTAATGAAAAACTGTTTTTT CASSLTAIPTNEKLFF
TRBJ1-5 . TRBV7-2 . TGTGCCAGCAGCTTTCAGGCATATAGCAATCAGCCCCAGCATTTT CASSFQAYSNQPQHF
TRBJ1-5 . TRBV2 once TGTGCCAGCAGTGTATGGAGGGACCCCAATCAGCCCCAGCATTTT CASSVWRDPNQPQHF
TRBJ2-7 TRBD2 TRBV27 . TGTGCCAGCAGAAGACTAGCGGGGACCGCCTACGAGCAGTACTTC CASRRLAGTAYEQYF
TRBJ1-1 TRBD1 TRBV27 . TGTGCCAGCAGTTTTGGGGCGGGACAGGTGAACACTGAAGCTTTCTTT CASSFGAGQVNTEAFF
TRBJ1-4 . TRBV20-1 . TGCAGTGCTCCCGGGGGGGTTTCTGAAAAACTGTTTTTT CSAPGGVSEKLFF
TRBJ1-3 . TRBV6-6 . TGTGCCAGCAGTTACGGGGACTTCTCTGGAAACACCATATATTTT CASSYGDFSGNTIYF
TRBJ2-1 . TRBV29-1 . TGCAGCGTTGAAAGGGGCCCCAATGAGCAGTTCTTC CSVERGPNEQFF
TRBJ1-1 . TRBV7-9 . TGTGCCAGCAGCTTCGGGGCAGGGTTGAACACTGAAGCTTTCTTT CASSFGAGLNTEAFF